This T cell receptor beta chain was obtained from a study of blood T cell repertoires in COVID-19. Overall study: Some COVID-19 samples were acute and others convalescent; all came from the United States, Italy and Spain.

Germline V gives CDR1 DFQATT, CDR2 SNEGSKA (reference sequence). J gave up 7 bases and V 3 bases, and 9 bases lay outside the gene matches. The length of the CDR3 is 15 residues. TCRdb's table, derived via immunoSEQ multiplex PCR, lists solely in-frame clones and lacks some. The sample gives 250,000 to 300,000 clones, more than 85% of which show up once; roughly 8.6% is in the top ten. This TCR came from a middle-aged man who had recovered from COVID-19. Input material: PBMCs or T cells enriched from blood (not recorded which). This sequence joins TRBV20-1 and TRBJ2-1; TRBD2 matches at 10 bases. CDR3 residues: CSASKIAGGGNEQFF. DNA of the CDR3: TGCAGTGCTAGTAAGATAGCGGGGGGAGGGAATGAGCAGTTCTTC.